This is a list of T cell receptor beta chains from one sample in a study of long-term antiretroviral therapy in people with HIV. Sequenced by immunoSEQ multiplex PCR; TCRdb stores in-frame clones only, minus some. In the table there are 35,000 to 45,000 clones, about 80% of which are singletons. The sequencing here drew on unsorted PBMCs, taken 3.4 years after starting antiretroviral therapy. The receptor source for this set is a man aged 30 to 39 with HIV. The CDR3 runs from the conserved cysteine through the conserved F or W. Each record gives: J gene, V gene, D gene, clone size, CDR3 DNA, CDR3 protein. D genes are given only for firm matches. The size of a clone is reported for some rows only, either as once, few or many, or as a class for expanded clones.

>TRBJ2-5|TRBV7-9|.|once
TGTGCCAGCAGCGCACAAATGTACCAAGAGACCCAGTACTTC
CASSAQMYQETQYF
>TRBJ2-2|TRBV11-2|.|few
TGTGCCAGCAGCCCCTCTGTGAACACCGGGGAGCTGTTTTTT
CASSPSVNTGELFF
>TRBJ2-7|TRBV6-5|.|.
TGTGCCAGCAGTTATTTCGGGGGAGTAGCTGGCGAGCAGTACTTC
CASSYFGGVAGEQYF
>TRBJ2-7|TRBV7-2|TRBD2|.
TGTGCCAGCAGCCCAACTAGCGGGGGCTCCTACGAGCAGTACTTC
CASSPTSGGSYEQYF
>TRBJ2-7|TRBV11-2|.|.
TGTGCCAGCAGCTTGATGGGAGCGCCAACCCCCTACGAGCAGTACTTC
CASSLMGAPTPYEQYF
>TRBJ2-1|TRBV28|TRBD2|.
TGTGCCAGCAGTTGGACTAGCGGGAGGATGTACAATGAGCAGTTCTTC
CASSWTSGRMYNEQFF
>TRBJ2-7|TRBV7-9|.|.
TGTGCCAGCAGCTTACCCCAGGGGAGCAACTACGAGCAGTACTTC
CASSLPQGSNYEQYF
>TRBJ2-3|TRBV6-5|TRBD2|.
TGTGCCAGCAGTTACAAGGGACTACCTACAGATACGCAGTATTTT
CASSYKGLPTDTQYF
>TRBJ2-2|TRBV7-9|.|.
TGTGCCAGCAGCTTAGTCCTTTCGAGGGGTGCCGGGGAGCTGTTTTTT
CASSLVLSRGAGELFF
>TRBJ2-2|TRBV6-6|.|.
TGTGCCAGCAGTTTGGGGCAGGGCGGTAACGGGGAGCTGTTTTTT
CASSLGQGGNGELFF
>TRBJ2-3|TRBV10-3|.|.
TGTGCCATCAGTGAGTGGCGGGAAAGCACAGATACGCAGTATTTT
CAISEWRESTDTQYF
>TRBJ2-4|TRBV29-1|.|.
TGCAGCGTTGCAGACAGACAAGCCAAAAACATTCAGTACTTC
CSVADRQAKNIQYF
>TRBJ1-3|TRBV10-1|.|.
TGCGCCAGCAGTGAGATAATTGGAAACACCATATATTTT
CASSEIIGNTIYF
>TRBJ2-7|TRBV6-6|.|.
TGTGCCAGCAGCAGGGCGGAGAGCGAGCAGTACTTC
CASSRAESEQYF
>TRBJ1-4|TRBV7-9|TRBD1|few
TGTGCCAGCAGCTCCACCGGGACAGGGGGGGAAAAACTGTTTTTT
CASSSTGTGGEKLFF
>TRBJ2-7|TRBV6-6|TRBD1|.
TGTGCCAGCAGTCCGACAGGGTTAGTTCGGCAGTACTTC
CASSPTGLVRQYF
>TRBJ1-5|TRBV27|.|.
TGTGCCAGCAGTCCCCGGCCTCCACGCGAGCCCCAGCATTTT
CASSPRPPREPQHF
>TRBJ2-1|TRBV7-3|.|.
TGTGCCAGCAGCCCCCGGTCGGGGAATGAGCAGTTCTTC
CASSPRSGNEQFF
>TRBJ2-6|TRBV5-1|.|.
TGCGCCAGCAGCTTGGTTGGGGCTAATGGGGCCAACGTCCTGACTTTC
CASSLVGANGANVLTF
>TRBJ1-4|TRBV5-6|.|.
TGTGCCAGCAGGAGGGAGACAGGATCTTTTAATGAAAAACTGTTTTTT
CASRRETGSFNEKLFF
>TRBJ2-1|TRBV11-2|TRBD1|.
TGTGCCAGCAGCTTAGGAAGGACAGGGGTGAAGCAGTTCTTC
CASSLGRTGVKQFF
>TRBJ2-2|TRBV5-1|.|.
TGCGCCAGCAGCTTGGGGCACAGGGACCCGAACACCGGGGAGCTGTTTTTT
CASSLGHRDPNTGELFF
>TRBJ1-2|TRBV5-4|.|few
TGTGCCAGCAGCGACCGAACAGGGAACTATGGCTACACCTTC
CASSDRTGNYGYTF
>TRBJ2-1|TRBV9|.|.
TGTGCCAGCAGCGTAAACAATGAGCAGTTCTTC
CASSVNNEQFF
>TRBJ2-5|TRBV5-4|TRBD2|few
TGTGCCAGCAGCTTGGCTAGCGGGAGTGGGGCGGGAGAGACCCAGTACTTC
CASSLASGSGAGETQYF
>TRBJ1-2|TRBV28|TRBD1|.
TGTGCCAGCAGTCCGGACAGGACTCATGGCTACACCTTC
CASSPDRTHGYTF
>TRBJ2-7|TRBV7-2|.|once
TGTGCCAGCAGCTTGGACCCTAGCTCCTACGAGCAGTACTTC
CASSLDPSSYEQYF
>TRBJ2-7|TRBV27|.|.
TGTGCCAGCAGTCCTAGGGCTAGTTACGAGCAGTACTTC
CASSPRASYEQYF
>TRBJ1-1|TRBV11-2|.|.
TGTGCCAGCAGTGAGGTAATGGGCCGTGAAGCTTTCTTT
CASSEVMGREAFF
>TRBJ2-5|TRBV5-1|TRBD2|once
TGCGCCAGCACCTCCGGGACTAGACAAGAGACCCAGTACTTC
CASTSGTRQETQYF
>TRBJ2-7|TRBV5-1|.|few
TGCGCCAGCAGCTTGTTGACAGGCTCCTACGAGCAGTACTTC
CASSLLTGSYEQYF
>TRBJ2-5|TRBV7-2|.|.
TGTGCCAGCAGCCCTAGAGGATTCCAAGAGACCCAGTACTTC
CASSPRGFQETQYF
>TRBJ1-5|TRBV27|.|.
TGTGCCAGCAGTTTAATCGGGGGTAGCAATCAGCCCCAGCATTTT
CASSLIGGSNQPQHF
>TRBJ2-7|TRBV5-1|.|.
TGCGCCAGCAGCTTAGGGGGTGACCGTTACGAGCAGTACTTC
CASSLGGDRYEQYF
>TRBJ2-7|TRBV4-3|TRBD1|few
TGCGCCAGCAGCCACGCTACAGGGGTGATGTACGAGCAGTACTTC
CASSHATGVMYEQYF
>TRBJ1-2|TRBV28|TRBD1|few
TGTGCCAGCAAGGGGGCGGGGGACTATGGCTACACCTTC
CASKGAGDYGYTF
>TRBJ2-5|TRBV18|.|.
TGTGCCAGCTCACCAGTAAGGCAAGAGACCCAGTACTTC
CASSPVRQETQYF
>TRBJ2-7|TRBV25-1|.|.
TGTGCCAGCAGTTGCCGTTGGAGGTGCGAGCAGTACTTC
CASSCRWRCEQYF
>TRBJ2-4|TRBV28|.|.
TGTGCCAGCAAGGCCTGGACGGAAGCCAAAAACATTCAGTACTTC
CASKAWTEAKNIQYF
>TRBJ2-2|TRBV5-1|.|.
TGCGCCAGCAGCTTGCCAGGTTCGGGCACCGGGGAGCTGTTTTTT
CASSLPGSGTGELFF
>TRBJ2-7|TRBV27|TRBD2|.
TGTGCCAGCAGGGGGCCCTCAGCGGGAGCGTACGAGCAGTACTTC
CASRGPSAGAYEQYF
>TRBJ1-1|TRBV28|.|.
TGTGCCAGCAGTCTCCTCTCCGGCACTGAAGCTTTCTTT
CASSLLSGTEAFF
>TRBJ1-1|TRBV6-5|TRBD1|.
TGTGCCAGCAGGCCGAGAGGGGGCGAGGAAGCTTTCTTT
CASRPRGGEEAFF
>TRBJ2-2|TRBV7-3|.|.
TGTGCCAGCAGCTTCGGGCCAGCGAACACCGGGGAGCTGTTTTTT
CASSFGPANTGELFF
>TRBJ2-1|TRBV20-1|TRBD1|once
TGCAGTGGACAGGGGAACAATGAGCAGTTCTTC
CSGQGNNEQFF
>TRBJ2-5|TRBV25-1|.|.
TGTGCCAGCACCACAACAGGGTCGGAGACCCAGTACTTC
CASTTTGSETQYF
>TRBJ1-4|TRBV5-8|.|.
TGTGCCAGCAGCTGGACTTCTGCAACTAATGAAAAACTGTTTTTT
CASSWTSATNEKLFF
>TRBJ2-7|TRBV27|.|.
TGTGCCAGCAGTTTATCGAGCAGGGGCGAGCAGTACTTC
CASSLSSRGEQYF
>TRBJ2-2|TRBV30|TRBD2|.
TGTGCCGTGGAGGTTCGGGGATTGGGCCTAGCGGGGCGAATTAACACCGGGGAGCTGTTTTTT
CAVEVRGLGLAGRINTGELFF
>TRBJ1-1|TRBV27|.|few
TGTGCCAGCAGCTGGCGGCAGAAGGGGAACACTGAAGCTTTCTTT
CASSWRQKGNTEAFF
>TRBJ2-2|TRBV7-7|.|.
TGTGCTAGCAAGAAGTCCGCAGGAGGTACCGGGGAGCTGTTTTTT
CASKKSAGGTGELFF
>TRBJ1-4|TRBV11-3|.|once
TGTGCCAGCCATACGAATGGTTGGGGGGGCCTTAATGAAAAACTGTTTTTT
CASHTNGWGGLNEKLFF
>TRBJ2-7|TRBV2|.|once
TGTGCCAGCAGTGACCCCGGATTGGTAGGGCAGTACTTC
CASSDPGLVGQYF